Sample share makes the clone carrying this T cell receptor (beta chain) large. This record belongs to a study of tumor T cells in aggressive B-cell lymphoma. This CDR3 is built from 15 residues. V was trimmed by 2 bases and J by 6 bases, leaving 16 bases between them. Germline V lookup: CDR1 LGHNA, CDR2 YNFKEQ. Profiled with immunoSEQ multiplex PCR; TCRdb holds only in-frame clones, not every one. The sample yields roughly 2,700 clones, about 82% seen once. The material sequenced was tumor tissue. This clonotype originated in an adult with diffuse large B cell lymphoma. Some clones in this sample may be carry-over from other donors' samples. V gene TRBV4-2 combines with J gene TRBJ1-2; D might be TRBD1 (5 bases). CDR3 sequence (DNA): TGTGCCAGCAGCCAATTAGCAGGGTCGGTGAATGGCTACACCTTC. Amino acid sequence: CASSQLAGSVNGYTF.